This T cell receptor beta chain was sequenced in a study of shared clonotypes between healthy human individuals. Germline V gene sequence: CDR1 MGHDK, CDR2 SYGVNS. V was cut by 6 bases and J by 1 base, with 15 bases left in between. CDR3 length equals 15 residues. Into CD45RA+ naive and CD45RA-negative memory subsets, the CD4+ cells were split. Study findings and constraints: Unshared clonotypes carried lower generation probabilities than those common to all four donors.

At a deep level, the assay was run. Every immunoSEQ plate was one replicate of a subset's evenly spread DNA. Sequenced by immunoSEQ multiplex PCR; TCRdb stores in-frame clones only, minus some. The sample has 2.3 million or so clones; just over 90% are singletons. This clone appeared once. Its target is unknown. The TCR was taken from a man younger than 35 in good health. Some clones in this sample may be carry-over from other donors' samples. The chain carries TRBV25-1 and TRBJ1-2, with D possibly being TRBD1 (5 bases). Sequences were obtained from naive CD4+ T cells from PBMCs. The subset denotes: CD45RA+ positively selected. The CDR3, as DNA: TGTGCCAGCAGCCCCTCCGGGACTAGTAACTATGGCTACACCTTC. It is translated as CASSPSGTSNYGYTF.